The source of this T cell receptor (beta chain) is a study of blood T cells in healthy people across ages. With respect to this clonotype: What it binds is unknown.

The CDR3 covers 16 residues. The V gene end was trimmed by 0 bases and the J gene end by 2 bases; junction bases not matched to a gene: 8. In germline, CDR1 is SGDLS, CDR2 YYNGEE. For the second PCR, which ran for roughly 6 to 12 cycles, a sample-barcoded 5' primer and a J-beta primer mix were used. Each CDR3 protein is one row after TCRdb ran MiXCR on the 5' RACE reads. The sample has around 1.7 million distinct CDR3 sequences, under 30% seen once. Roughly 9.2 milliliters was the volume of peripheral blood drawn from each donor. Broader study findings: Because sorting was not performed, PBMCs prevented conclusive naive versus antigen-experienced comparison.

The sample consisted of blood. This rearrangement joins TRBV9 to TRBJ2-7, with 7 bases lining up with TRBD2. This TCR came from a woman aged 30 to 39 in good health. CDR3 bases: TGTGCCAGCAGCGTAGGTTTTGGCGGGAGCCCCTACGAGCAGTACTTC. Protein sequence: CASSVGFGGSPYEQYF.